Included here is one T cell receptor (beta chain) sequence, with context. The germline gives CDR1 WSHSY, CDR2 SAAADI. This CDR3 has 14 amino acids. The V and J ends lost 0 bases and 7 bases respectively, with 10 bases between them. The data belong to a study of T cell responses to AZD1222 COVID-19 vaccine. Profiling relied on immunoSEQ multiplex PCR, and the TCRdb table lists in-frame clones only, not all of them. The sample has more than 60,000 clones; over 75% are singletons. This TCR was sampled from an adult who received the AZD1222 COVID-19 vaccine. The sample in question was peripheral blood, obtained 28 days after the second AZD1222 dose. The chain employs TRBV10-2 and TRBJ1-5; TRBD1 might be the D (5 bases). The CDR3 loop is CASSESAGTQPQHF. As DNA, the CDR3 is TGCGCCAGCAGTGAGTCTGCAGGGACCCAGCCCCAGCATTTT.